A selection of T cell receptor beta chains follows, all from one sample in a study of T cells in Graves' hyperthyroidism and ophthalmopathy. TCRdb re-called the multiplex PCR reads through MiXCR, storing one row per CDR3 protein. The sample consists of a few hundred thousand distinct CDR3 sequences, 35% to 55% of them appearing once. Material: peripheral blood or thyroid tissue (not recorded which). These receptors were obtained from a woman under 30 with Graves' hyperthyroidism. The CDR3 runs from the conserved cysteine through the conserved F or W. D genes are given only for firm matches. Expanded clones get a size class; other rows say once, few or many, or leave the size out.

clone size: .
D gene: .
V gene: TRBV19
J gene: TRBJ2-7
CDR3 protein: CASSSRGRRDEQYF
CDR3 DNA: TGTGCCAGTAGTTCCCGGGGGAGGCGCGACGAGCAGTACTTC

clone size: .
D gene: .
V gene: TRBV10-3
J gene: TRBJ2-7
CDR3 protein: CAIRGQGTYEQYF
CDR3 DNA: TGTGCCATCAGGGGGCAGGGGACCTACGAGCAGTACTTC

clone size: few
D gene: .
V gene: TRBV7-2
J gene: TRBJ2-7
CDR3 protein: CASSSGLRRYEQYF
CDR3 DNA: TGTGCCAGCAGCTCCGGACTCAGGCGGTACGAGCAGTACTTC

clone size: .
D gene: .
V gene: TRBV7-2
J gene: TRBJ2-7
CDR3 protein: CASSLDVSHEQYF
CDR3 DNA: TGTGCCAGCAGCTTAGATGTGTCCCACGAGCAGTACTTC

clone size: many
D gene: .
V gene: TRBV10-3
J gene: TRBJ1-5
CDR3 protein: CASSETHVFEAQHF
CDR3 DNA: TGTGCCAGCAGTGAGACTCACGTGTTTGAGGCCCAGCATTTT

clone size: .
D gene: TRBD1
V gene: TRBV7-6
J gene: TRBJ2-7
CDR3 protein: CASSLTPGQEQYF
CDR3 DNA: TGTGCCAGCAGCTTAACGCCGGGACAGGAGCAGTACTTC

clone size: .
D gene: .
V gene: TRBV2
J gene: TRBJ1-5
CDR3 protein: CASSVADSVSQPQHF
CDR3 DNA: TGTGCCAGCAGTGTAGCGGATTCGGTGAGTCAGCCCCAGCATTTT

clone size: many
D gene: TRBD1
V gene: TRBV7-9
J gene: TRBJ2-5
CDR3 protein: CASTEGATQYF
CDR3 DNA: TGTGCCAGCACCGAGGGGGCGACCCAGTACTTC

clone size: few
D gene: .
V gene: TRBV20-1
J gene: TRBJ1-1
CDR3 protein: CSARPMGTEAFF
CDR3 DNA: TGCAGTGCTAGGCCCATGGGAACTGAAGCTTTCTTT

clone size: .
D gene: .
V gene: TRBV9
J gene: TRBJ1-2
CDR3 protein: CASSGWTSFYTF
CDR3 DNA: TGTGCCAGCAGCGGTTGGACATCTTTCTACACCTTC

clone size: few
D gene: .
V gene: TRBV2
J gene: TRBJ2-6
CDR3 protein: CASSEINTGSGANVLTF
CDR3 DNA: TGTGCCAGCAGTGAGATCAATACAGGCTCTGGGGCCAACGTCCTGACTTTC

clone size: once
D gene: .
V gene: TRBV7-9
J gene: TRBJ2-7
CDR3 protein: CASSSLVHEQYF
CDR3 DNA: TGTGCCAGCAGCTCCCTAGTCCATGAGCAGTACTTC

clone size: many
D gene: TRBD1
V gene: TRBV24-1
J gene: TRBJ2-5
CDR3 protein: CATSDRQGSETQYF
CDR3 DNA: TGTGCCACCAGTGACAGACAGGGTTCGGAGACCCAGTACTTC

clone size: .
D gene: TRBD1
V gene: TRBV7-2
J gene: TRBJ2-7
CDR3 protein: CASSVDRLNYEQYF
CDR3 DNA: TGTGCCAGCAGCGTGGACAGGTTGAACTACGAGCAGTACTTC

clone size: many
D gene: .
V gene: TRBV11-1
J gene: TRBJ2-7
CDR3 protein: CASSRISYEQYF
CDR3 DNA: TGTGCCAGCAGTCGCATCTCCTACGAGCAGTACTTC

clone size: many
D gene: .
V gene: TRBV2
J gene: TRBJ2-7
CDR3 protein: CARAVGGAYEQYF
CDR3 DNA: TGTGCCAGGGCAGTCGGTGGGGCCTACGAGCAGTACTTC

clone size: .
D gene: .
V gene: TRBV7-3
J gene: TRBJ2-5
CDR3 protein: CASSRNAGIQETQYF
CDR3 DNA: TGCGCCAGCAGCCGAAATGCGGGAATCCAAGAGACCCAGTACTTC

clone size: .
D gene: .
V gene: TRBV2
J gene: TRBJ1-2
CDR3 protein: CASSAPGAPGGYTF
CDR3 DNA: TGTGCCAGCAGTGCTCCTGGAGCACCCGGTGGCTACACCTTC

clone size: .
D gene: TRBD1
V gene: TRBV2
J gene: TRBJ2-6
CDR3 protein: CASSVGQALSGANVLTF
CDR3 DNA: TGTGCCAGCAGTGTCGGACAGGCACTCTCTGGGGCCAACGTCCTGACTTTC

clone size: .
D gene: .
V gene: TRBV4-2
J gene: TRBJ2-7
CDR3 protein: CASSSRAEQYF
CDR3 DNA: TGTGCCAGCAGCTCCAGAGCCGAGCAGTACTTC

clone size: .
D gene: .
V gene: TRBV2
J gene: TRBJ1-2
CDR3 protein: CASSPRTANIGYTF
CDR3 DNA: TGTGCCAGCAGCCCCCGGACAGCGAACATTGGCTACACCTTC

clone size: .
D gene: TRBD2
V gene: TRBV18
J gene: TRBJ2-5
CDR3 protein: CASSPAGDAGRTQYF
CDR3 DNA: TGTGCCAGCTCACCGGCGGGAGACGCAGGGCGGACCCAGTACTTC

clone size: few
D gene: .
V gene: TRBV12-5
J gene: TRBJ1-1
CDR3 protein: CASGLRGGTEAFF
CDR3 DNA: TGTGCTAGTGGTTTGAGAGGGGGTACTGAAGCTTTCTTT